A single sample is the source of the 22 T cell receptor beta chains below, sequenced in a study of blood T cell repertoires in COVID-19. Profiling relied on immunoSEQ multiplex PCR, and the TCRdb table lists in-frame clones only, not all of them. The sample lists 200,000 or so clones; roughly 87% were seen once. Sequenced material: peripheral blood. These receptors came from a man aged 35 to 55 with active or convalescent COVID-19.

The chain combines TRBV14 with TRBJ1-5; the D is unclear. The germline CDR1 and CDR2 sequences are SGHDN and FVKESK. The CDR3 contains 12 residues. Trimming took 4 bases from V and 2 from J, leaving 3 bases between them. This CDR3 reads CASSPGNQPQHF. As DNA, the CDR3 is TGTGCCAGCAGCCCCGGCAATCAGCCCCAGCATTTT.

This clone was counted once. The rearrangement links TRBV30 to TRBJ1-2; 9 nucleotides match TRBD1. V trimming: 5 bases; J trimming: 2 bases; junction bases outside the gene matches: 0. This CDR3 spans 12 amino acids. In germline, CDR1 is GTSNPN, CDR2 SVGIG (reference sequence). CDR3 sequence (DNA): TGTGCCTGGGGACAGGGGAACTATGGCTACACCTTC. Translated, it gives CAWGQGNYGYTF.

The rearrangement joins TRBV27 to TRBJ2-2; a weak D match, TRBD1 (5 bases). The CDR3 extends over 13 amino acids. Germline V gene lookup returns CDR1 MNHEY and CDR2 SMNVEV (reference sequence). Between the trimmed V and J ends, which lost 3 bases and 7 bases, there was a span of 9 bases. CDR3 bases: TGTGCCAGCAGTTTGGCAGGGCTCGGGGAGCTGTTTTTT. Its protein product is CASSLAGLGELFF.

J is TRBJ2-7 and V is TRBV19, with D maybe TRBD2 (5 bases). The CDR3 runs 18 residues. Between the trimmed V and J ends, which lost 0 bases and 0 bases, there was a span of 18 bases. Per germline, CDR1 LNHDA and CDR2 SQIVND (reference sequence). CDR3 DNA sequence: TGTGCCAGTAGTATAGATAAGCCCCTCCGGGATGGCTCCTACGAGCAGTACTTC. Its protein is CASSIDKPLRDGSYEQYF.

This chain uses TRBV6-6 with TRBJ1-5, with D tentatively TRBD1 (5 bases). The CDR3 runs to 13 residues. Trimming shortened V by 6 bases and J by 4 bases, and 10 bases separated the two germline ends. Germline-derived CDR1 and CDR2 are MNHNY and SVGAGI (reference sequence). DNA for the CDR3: TGTGCCAGCAGACTCCAGGGTAATCAGCCCCAGCATTTT. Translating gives CASRLQGNQPQHF.

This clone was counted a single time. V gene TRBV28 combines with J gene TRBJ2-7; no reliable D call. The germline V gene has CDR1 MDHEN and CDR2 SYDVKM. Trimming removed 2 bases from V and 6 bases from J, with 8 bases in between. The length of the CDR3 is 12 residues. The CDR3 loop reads CASSLQVGEQYF. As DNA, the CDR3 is TGTGCCAGCAGTTTACAGGTCGGCGAGCAGTACTTC.

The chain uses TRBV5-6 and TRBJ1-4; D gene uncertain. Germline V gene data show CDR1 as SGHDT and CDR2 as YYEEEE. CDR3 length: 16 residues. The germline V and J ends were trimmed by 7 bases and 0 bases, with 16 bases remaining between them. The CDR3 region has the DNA TGTGCCAGCGCCCCTTTCCAGGACTCAACTAATGAAAAACTGTTTTTT. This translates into CASAPFQDSTNEKLFF.

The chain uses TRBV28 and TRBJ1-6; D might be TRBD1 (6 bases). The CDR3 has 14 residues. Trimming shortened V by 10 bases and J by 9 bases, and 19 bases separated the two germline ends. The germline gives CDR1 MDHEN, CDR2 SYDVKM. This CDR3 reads CATKTGLGGSPLHF. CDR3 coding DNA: TGTGCCACCAAAACAGGGCTCGGTGGTTCACCCCTCCACTTT.

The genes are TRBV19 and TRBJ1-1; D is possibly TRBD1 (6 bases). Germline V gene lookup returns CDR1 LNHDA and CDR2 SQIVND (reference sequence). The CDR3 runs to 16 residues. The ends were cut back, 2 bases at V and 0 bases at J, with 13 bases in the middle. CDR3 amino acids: CASSIISDSLNTEAFF. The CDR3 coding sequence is TGTGCCAGTAGTATAATCTCGGACAGCCTGAACACTGAAGCTTTCTTT.

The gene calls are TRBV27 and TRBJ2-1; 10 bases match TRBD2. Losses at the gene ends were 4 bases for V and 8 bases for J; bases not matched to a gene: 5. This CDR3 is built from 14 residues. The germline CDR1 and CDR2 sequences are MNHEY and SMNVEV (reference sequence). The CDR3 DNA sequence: TGTGCCAGCAGTTCTCTAGCGGGAGAGGATGAGCAGTTCTTC. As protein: CASSSLAGEDEQFF.

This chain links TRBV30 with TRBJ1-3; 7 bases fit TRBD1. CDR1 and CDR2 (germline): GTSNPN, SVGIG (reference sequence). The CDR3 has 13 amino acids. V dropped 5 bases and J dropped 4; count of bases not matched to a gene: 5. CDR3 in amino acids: CAWQQGFGNTIYF. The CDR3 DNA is TGTGCCTGGCAACAGGGGTTCGGAAACACCATATATTTT.

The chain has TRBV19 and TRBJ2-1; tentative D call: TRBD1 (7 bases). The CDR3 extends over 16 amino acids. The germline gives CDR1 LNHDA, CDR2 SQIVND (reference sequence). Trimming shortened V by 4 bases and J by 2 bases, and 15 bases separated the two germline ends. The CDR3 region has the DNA TGTGCCAGTAGTACTCCCCAGGGGGGAACCTACAATGAGCAGTTCTTC. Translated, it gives CASSTPQGGTYNEQFF. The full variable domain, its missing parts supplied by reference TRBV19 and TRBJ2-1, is DGGITQSPKYLFRKEGQNVTLSCEQNLNHDAMYWYRQDPGQGLRLIYYSQIVNDFQKGDIAEGYSVSREKKESFPLTVTSAQKNPTAFYLCASSTPQGGTYNEQFFGPGTRLTVL.

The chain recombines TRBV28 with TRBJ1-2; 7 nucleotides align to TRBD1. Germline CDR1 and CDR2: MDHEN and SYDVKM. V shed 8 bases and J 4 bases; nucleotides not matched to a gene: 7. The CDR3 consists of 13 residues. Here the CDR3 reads CASRPTGTYGYTF. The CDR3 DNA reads TGTGCCAGCCGGCCGACAGGGACCTATGGCTACACCTTC.

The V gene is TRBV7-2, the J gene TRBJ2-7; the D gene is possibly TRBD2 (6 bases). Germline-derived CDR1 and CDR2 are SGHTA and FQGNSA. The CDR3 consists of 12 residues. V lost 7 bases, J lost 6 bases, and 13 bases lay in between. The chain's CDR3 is CASTTGLFEQYF. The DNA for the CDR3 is TGTGCCAGCACCACCGGACTATTCGAGCAGTACTTC.

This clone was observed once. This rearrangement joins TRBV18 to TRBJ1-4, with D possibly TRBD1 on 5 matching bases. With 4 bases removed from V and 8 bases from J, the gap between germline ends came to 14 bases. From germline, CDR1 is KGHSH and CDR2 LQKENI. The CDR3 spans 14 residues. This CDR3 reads CASSLSSGGEKLFF. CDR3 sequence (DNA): TGTGCCAGCTCACTAAGTTCCGGGGGGGAAAAACTGTTTTTT.

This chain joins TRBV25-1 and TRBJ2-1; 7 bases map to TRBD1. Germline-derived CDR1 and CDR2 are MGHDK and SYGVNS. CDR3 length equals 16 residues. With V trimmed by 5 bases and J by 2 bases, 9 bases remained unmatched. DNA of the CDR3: TGTGCCAGCAGTCCAACCGGGACAGCCCCCTACAATGAGCAGTTCTTC. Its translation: CASSPTGTAPYNEQFF.

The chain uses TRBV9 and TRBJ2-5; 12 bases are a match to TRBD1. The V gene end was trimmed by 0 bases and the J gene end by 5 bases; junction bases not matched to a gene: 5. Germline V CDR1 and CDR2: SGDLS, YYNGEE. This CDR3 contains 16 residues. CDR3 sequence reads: CASSVVGTGGHETQYF. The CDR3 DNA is TGTGCCAGCAGCGTAGTAGGGACAGGGGGCCACGAGACCCAGTACTTC.

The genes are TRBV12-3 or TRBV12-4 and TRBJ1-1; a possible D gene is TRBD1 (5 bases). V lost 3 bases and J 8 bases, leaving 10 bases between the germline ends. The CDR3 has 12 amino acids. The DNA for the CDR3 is TGTGCCAGCAGTTTTATTTACAGGGAAGCTTTCTTT. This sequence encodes CASSFIYREAFF.

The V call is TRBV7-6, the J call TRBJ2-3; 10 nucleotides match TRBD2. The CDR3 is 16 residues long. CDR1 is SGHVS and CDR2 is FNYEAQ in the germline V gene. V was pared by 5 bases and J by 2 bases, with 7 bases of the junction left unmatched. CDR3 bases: TGTGCCAGCAGCCCTCCGGGACTAGCGTACACAGATACGCAGTATTTT. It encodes CASSPPGLAYTDTQYF.

CDR3 sequence reads: CASSLESSPYNEQFF. CDR3 coding DNA: TGCGCCAGCAGCTTGGAATCGAGCCCATACAATGAGCAGTTCTTC. The chain couples TRBV5-1 to TRBJ2-1; D unresolved. This CDR3 region has 15 residues. Germline assignment: CDR1 SGHRS and CDR2 YFSETQ. The germline V and J ends were trimmed by 0 bases and 4 bases, with 11 bases remaining between them.

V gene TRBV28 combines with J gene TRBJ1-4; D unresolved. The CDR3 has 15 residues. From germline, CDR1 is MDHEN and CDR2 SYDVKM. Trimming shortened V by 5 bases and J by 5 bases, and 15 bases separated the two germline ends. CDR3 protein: CASSPLAEPNEKLFF. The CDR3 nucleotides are TGTGCCAGCAGTCCCCTTGCGGAACCCAATGAAAAACTGTTTTTT.

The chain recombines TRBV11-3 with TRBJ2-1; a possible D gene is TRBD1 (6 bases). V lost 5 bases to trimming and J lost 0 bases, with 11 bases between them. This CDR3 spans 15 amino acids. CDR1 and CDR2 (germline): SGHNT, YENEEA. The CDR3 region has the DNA TGTGCCAGCAGCCTCGACAGGAGCTCCTACAATGAGCAGTTCTTC. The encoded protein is CASSLDRSSYNEQFF.